This T cell receptor beta chain was recorded in a study of T cell changes during pregnancy in multiple sclerosis. Here immunoSEQ multiplex PCR was the method, and the copy in TCRdb shows in-frame clones only, minus some. The sample holds about 22,000 clones; over 80% are singletons and the top ten take about 7%. V trimming: 1 base; J trimming: 5 bases; junction bases outside the gene matches: 7. CDR3 length: 16 amino acids. Per germline, CDR1 MGHRA and CDR2 YSYEKL. The receptor's source is a female donor with multiple sclerosis, enrolled in a pregnancy study. J is TRBJ2-3 and V is TRBV4-1; 9 nucleotides align to TRBD2. The material was CD8+ T cells from peripheral blood mononuclear cells, obtained in the third trimester of pregnancy. The CDR3 DNA reads as TGCGCCAGCAGCCAAGCAGGAGCGGGGGGCAAAGATACGCAGTATTTT. As protein: CASSQAGAGGKDTQYF.